Shown below are 12 T cell receptor beta chains from a single sample sequenced in a study of control samples from healthy donors and cancer patients. Sequencing was performed with immunoSEQ multiplex PCR; in TCRdb, only in-frame clones are kept and a portion is missing. The data show some 130,000 clones, more than 80% seen once. Sequencing was performed on blood. These receptor sequences come from a man in his forties in good health.

The V call is TRBV19, the J call TRBJ2-7; a weak D match, TRBD1 (6 bases). This CDR3 region has 13 residues. Deletions cut 6 bases from V and 0 bases from J, with 9 bases between. From germline, CDR1 is LNHDA and CDR2 SQIVND (reference sequence). The CDR3 region is CASRRGGSYEQYF. Here the CDR3 DNA reads TGTGCCAGTAGGAGAGGGGGCTCCTACGAGCAGTACTTC.

Turning to this clone: Within the sample, other DNA sequences also encode this same CDR3. The chain employs TRBV27 and TRBJ2-4; 9 bases match TRBD2. Germline-derived CDR1 and CDR2 are MNHEY and SMNVEV (reference sequence). J lost 5 bases, V lost 8 bases, and 10 bases had no gene match. CDR3 length: 15 residues. The CDR3 coding sequence is TGTGCCAGCGCGCGGGGGGGGCGTCTCGAAAACATTCAGTACTTC. Translation: CASARGGRLENIQYF.

This sequence joins TRBV5-4 and TRBJ2-2, with D perhaps matching TRBD1 or TRBD2 (5 bases each). The V and J ends lost 4 bases and 3 bases respectively, with 13 bases between them. CDR3 size: 15 residues. Germline V gene sequence: CDR1 SGHNT, CDR2 YYREEE (reference sequence). CDR3 amino acids: CASSRLLGDTGELFF. The CDR3 DNA is TGTGCCAGCAGCCGCCTCTTGGGGGACACCGGGGAGCTGTTTTTT.

The rearrangement links TRBV5-4 to TRBJ2-3; TRBD1 matches 8 bases. Trimming removed 4 bases from V and 4 bases from J; junction bases left unmatched: 11. CDR3 size: 16 residues. From germline, CDR1 is SGHNT and CDR2 YYREEE (reference sequence). CDR3 in amino acids: CASSMDRTGSADTQYF. In DNA form, the CDR3 reads TGTGCCAGCAGCATGGACCGGACAGGGTCTGCAGATACGCAGTATTTT. The full variable domain, completed using reference TRBV5-4 and TRBJ2-3, is ETGVTQSPTHLIKTRGQQVTLRCSSQSGHNTVSWYQQALGQGPQFIFQYYREEENGRGNFPPRFSGLQFPNYSSELNVNALELDDSALYLCASSMDRTGSADTQYFGPGTRLTVL.

The chain combines TRBV5-4 with TRBJ1-1, with 7 nucleotides matching TRBD1. V dropped 4 bases and J dropped 5; count of bases not matched to a gene: 8. This CDR3 region has 14 residues. Germline CDR1 reads SGHNT; CDR2 reads YYREEE (reference sequence). The CDR3 loop reads CASSQDRSGTEAFF. CDR3 nucleotide sequence: TGTGCCAGCAGCCAGGACAGGAGTGGGACTGAAGCTTTCTTT.

This rearrangement joins TRBV2 to TRBJ2-3, with 8 bases matching TRBD1. Germline CDR1 reads SNHLY; CDR2 reads FYNNEI. The CDR3 contains 14 residues. V gave up 7 bases and J gave up 1 base; unmatched junction bases: 4. CDR3 sequence (DNA): TGTGCCAGCAAATCGACAGGGGGCACAGATACGCAGTATTTT. Translation gives CASKSTGGTDTQYF. The entire variable domain, with the rest obtained from reference TRBV2 and TRBJ2-3, is as follows: EPEVTQTPSHQVTQMGQEVILRCVPISNHLYFYWYRQILGQKVEFLVSFYNNEISEKSEIFDDQFSVERPDGSNFTLKIRSTKLEDSAMYFCASKSTGGTDTQYFGPGTRLTVL.

The chain couples TRBV14 to TRBJ1-1, with 10 nucleotides matching TRBD1. CDR1 SGHDN and CDR2 FVKESK come from the germline V gene. This CDR3 region has 14 residues. J lost 8 bases, V lost 2 bases, and 5 bases had no gene match. CDR3 in amino acids: CASSQNLGQGEAFF. CDR3 coding DNA: TGTGCCAGCAGCCAAAACTTGGGACAGGGGGAAGCTTTCTTT.

This sequence joins TRBV9 and TRBJ2-1; a possible D gene is TRBD1 (6 bases). The CDR3 runs 15 residues. Per germline, CDR1 SGDLS and CDR2 YYNGEE. The V end lost 3 bases, the J end lost 4 bases, and 14 bases lay between the germline ends. The CDR3 nucleotides are TGTGCCAGCAGCGCTCCGGGACACCCATACAATGAGCAGTTCTTC. As protein: CASSAPGHPYNEQFF.

The gene calls are TRBV19 and TRBJ2-5; TRBD2 might be the D (5 bases). Germline CDR1 is LNHDA and CDR2 is SQIVND (reference sequence). The length of the CDR3 is 16 residues. V lost 2 bases and J lost 0, with 13 bases in between. CDR3 sequence reads: CASSIRREMYQETQYF. Here the CDR3 DNA reads TGTGCCAGTAGTATACGACGGGAAATGTACCAAGAGACCCAGTACTTC.

In its sample, this clone was seen once. This chain uses TRBV27 with TRBJ2-7; D is tentatively TRBD1 or TRBD2 (5 bases each). Between the trimmed V and J ends, which lost 4 bases and 6 bases, there was a span of 10 bases. CDR3 length: 12 amino acids. The germline V gene has CDR1 MNHEY and CDR2 SMNVEV (reference sequence). Here the CDR3 reads CASSSQGTEQYF. The CDR3 nucleotides read TGTGCCAGCAGTTCCCAAGGGACCGAGCAGTACTTC.

V gene TRBV2 combines with J gene TRBJ2-7; D is unclear. The length of the CDR3 is 13 residues. Per germline, CDR1 SNHLY and CDR2 FYNNEI. Trimming pared 0 bases from V and 3 bases from J, leaving 6 bases between. The CDR3 spells CASSEAANYEQYF. CDR3 nucleotides: TGTGCCAGCAGTGAAGCGGCCAACTACGAGCAGTACTTC.

This clone was seen once. The chain couples TRBV18 to TRBJ2-7, with D perhaps matching TRBD1 or TRBD2 (6 bases each). Germline V gives CDR1 KGHSH, CDR2 LQKENI. The length of the CDR3 is 14 residues. Trimming left V 4 bases short and J 6 bases short, with 16 bases between. CDR3 region: CASSRGGPAPEQYF. CDR3 sequence (DNA): TGTGCCAGCTCACGAGGGGGGCCGGCTCCCGAGCAGTACTTC.